This T cell receptor beta chain was recovered during a study of T cell repertoires in cytomegalovirus infection. Notes on the study in general: CMV-specific TCR beta clonotypes restricted by HLA-C dominated the ex vivo response.

This clonotype was counted only a few times. Its antigen is as yet unknown. TCRdb reprocessed the reads via MiXCR and lists one record per CDR3 protein. This table has more than 200,000 distinct CDR3 sequences, approximately 8.3% appearing once. The clonotype comes from a human donor in good health (CMV status not recorded). Some clones in this sample may be carry-over from other donors' samples. Specimen: PBMCs.

This CDR3 reads CASSLAGDTSYTF. Written as DNA, the CDR3 is TGTGCCAGCAGTTTAGCAGGGGATACAAGCTACACCTTC. The chain uses TRBV28 and TRBJ1-2; D is possibly TRBD1 (6 bases). The CDR3 is 13 amino acids. The V and J ends lost 2 bases and 9 bases respectively, with 13 bases between them. Germline V CDR1 and CDR2: MDHEN, SYDVKM.